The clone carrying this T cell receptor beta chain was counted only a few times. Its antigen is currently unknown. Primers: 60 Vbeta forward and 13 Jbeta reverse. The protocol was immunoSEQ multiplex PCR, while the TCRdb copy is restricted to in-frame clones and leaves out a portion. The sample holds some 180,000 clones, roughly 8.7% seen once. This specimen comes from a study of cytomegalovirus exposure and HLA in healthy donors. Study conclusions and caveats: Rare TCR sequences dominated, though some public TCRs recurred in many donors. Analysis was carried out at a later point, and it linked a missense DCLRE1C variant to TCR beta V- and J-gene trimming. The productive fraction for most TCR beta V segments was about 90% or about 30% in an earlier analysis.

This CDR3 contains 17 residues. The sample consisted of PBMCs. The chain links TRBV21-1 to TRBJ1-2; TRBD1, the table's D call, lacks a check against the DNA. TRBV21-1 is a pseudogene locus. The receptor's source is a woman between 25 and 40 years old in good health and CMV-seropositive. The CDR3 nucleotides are TGTGCCAGCAGCAATCCCCTTCCGACAGCGTCTAACTATGGCTACACCTTC. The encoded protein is CASSNPLPTASNYGYTF.